The 20 T cell receptor beta chains below come from one sample, sequenced in a study of cytomegalovirus exposure and HLA in healthy donors (TCRdb year 2017). Libraries were made using the immunoSEQ multiplex PCR assay. For the multiplex PCR, a mixture combining 60 forward primers for TCR Vbeta segments and 13 reverse primers for TCR Jbeta segments was used. This immuneACCESS table, as held by TCRdb, lists in-frame sequences with V and J called but not all clones. Of the missing ones, under half trace to an unresolved V gene in checked studies; the others have no known cause. The table for this sample lists around 180,000 clones; around 84% of them were counted only once. The ten most abundant clones make up approximately 1.7% of the sample. Sequencing used PBMCs. All receptors derive from a young woman in good health and CMV-seronegative.

The gene calls are TRBV7-8 and TRBJ2-1; TRBD1 matches at 8 bases. Germline trimming cut 4 bases from V and 2 bases from J; bases unmatched to any gene: 4. From germline, CDR1 is SGHVS and CDR2 FQNEAQ. CDR3 length equals 15 residues. As DNA, the CDR3 is TGTGCCAGCAGCTCTGACAGGGGACCCTACAATGAGCAGTTCTTC. It translates to CASSSDRGPYNEQFF.

The CDR3 nucleotides are TGTGCCAGCAGTCTCAGTGCAACTAATGAAAAACTGTTTTTT. Translation: CASSLSATNEKLFF. The chain links TRBV6-4 to TRBJ1-4; unclear D gene. The V end was cut by 5 bases, the J end by 0 bases, with 7 bases between. The CDR3 contains 14 residues. Germline V lookup: CDR1 MRHNA, CDR2 SNTAGT.

The J gene is TRBJ1-1, the V gene TRBV7-2; D remains ambiguous. Trimming removed 4 bases from V and 1 base from J, with 10 bases in between. This CDR3 comprises 14 residues. Germline V gene lookup returns CDR1 SGHTA and CDR2 FQGNSA. CDR3 amino acids: CASSSSTTNTEAFF. The CDR3 bases are TGTGCCAGCAGCTCCTCAACAACGAACACTGAAGCTTTCTTT. Variable domain in full (rest from reference TRBV7-2 and TRBJ1-1): GAGVSQSPSNKVTEKGKDVELRCDPISGHTALYWYRQSLGQGLEFLIYFQGNSAPDKSGLPSDRFSAERTGGSVSTLTIQRTQQEDSAVYLCASSSSTTNTEAFFGQGTRLTVV.

The chain couples TRBV28 to TRBJ1-5, with 8 bases matching TRBD1. Germline loops: CDR1 MDHEN, CDR2 SYDVKM. V trimming: 3 bases; J trimming: 7 bases; junction bases outside the gene matches: 8. The CDR3 contains 15 residues. The CDR3 DNA follows: TGTGCCAGCAGTTTCGGTCAGGGGGCAGGACAGCCCCAGCATTTT. Translating it yields CASSFGQGAGQPQHF.

The V and J genes are TRBV28 and TRBJ1-6; TRBD1 matches 10 bases. V gave up 5 bases and J gave up 10 bases; unmatched junction bases: 11. This CDR3 comprises 16 residues. The germline gives CDR1 MDHEN, CDR2 SYDVKM. Written as DNA, the CDR3 is TGTGCCAGCAGTCCAACCCCGGGACAGGGGAACTCACCCCTCCACTTT. It yields the protein CASSPTPGQGNSPLHF.

This clone was recorded once. This chain links TRBV21-1 with TRBJ2-5; TRBD2 reflects the table's D call only, with no check against the DNA. TRBV21-1 is a known pseudogene. The CDR3 has 18 residues. The CDR3 bases are TGTGCCAGCAGCAGCCCCCCGGGGGGACTCCACCCGGGGGAGACCCAGTACTTC. As protein: CASSSPPGGLHPGETQYF.

The CDR3 DNA reads TGTGCCTGGGGAGGGCGACCCGGCGAGCAGTACTTC. Encoded protein: CAWGGRPGEQYF. The chain is built from TRBV30 and TRBJ2-7; D is perhaps TRBD2 (6 bases). The V end lost 5 bases, the J end lost 6 bases, and 14 bases lay between the germline ends. Per the germline V gene, CDR1 is GTSNPN and CDR2 is SVGIG (reference sequence). This CDR3 region has 12 residues.

The genes are TRBV5-4 and TRBJ2-1; D call uncertain. V shed 1 base and J shed 10 bases, with 15 bases lying between them. This CDR3 region has 14 residues. Germline assignment: CDR1 SGHNT and CDR2 YYREEE (reference sequence). CDR3 coding DNA: TGTGCCAGCAGCTTGAATGTGGAGTTGCGAGAGCAGTTCTTC. It is translated as CASSLNVELREQFF.

Notes on this clone: Compared with germline, one end of the junction differs, possibly owing to a read error. The chain couples TRBV7-9 to TRBJ1-2, with TRBD1 matching over 9 bases. This CDR3 is built from 15 residues. Germline assignment: CDR1 SEHNR and CDR2 FQNEAQ (reference sequence). The CDR3 is CSSSPGQGSDYGYTF. CDR3 DNA sequence: TGTTCCAGCAGCCCGGGACAGGGCTCCGACTATGGCTACACCTTC.

This clone has only a few counts. This rearrangement joins TRBV4-3 to TRBJ2-6, with TRBD2 matching over 10 bases. Germline V gene sequence: CDR1 LGHNA, CDR2 YSLEER. The CDR3 runs to 18 residues. V was pared by 4 bases and J by 2 bases, with 8 bases of the junction left unmatched. CDR3 DNA sequence: TGCGCCAGCAGCCCCTCCCCTAGCGGGAGTCCTGGGGCCAACGTCCTGACTTTC. Its protein product is CASSPSPSGSPGANVLTF.

This clone has just one count. The rearrangement links TRBV11-2 to TRBJ2-6, with a weak D call TRBD2 (6 bases). Germline assignment: CDR1 SGHAT and CDR2 FQNNGV. The CDR3 runs to 16 residues. Trimming removed 6 bases from V and 0 bases from J, with 12 bases in between. This CDR3 reads CASRSGLFSGANVLTF. Here the CDR3 DNA reads TGTGCCAGCAGGTCTGGACTATTCTCTGGGGCCAACGTCCTGACTTTC. Full variable domain (remainder filled in from reference TRBV11-2 and TRBJ2-6): EAGVAQSPRYKIIEKRQSVAFWCNPISGHATLYWYQQILGQGPKLLIQFQNNGVVDDSQLPKDRFSAERLKGVDSTLKIQPAKLEDSAVYLCASRSGLFSGANVLTFGAGSRLTVL.

The chain joins TRBV11-3 to TRBJ2-3, with 10 nucleotides matching TRBD2. Losses at the gene ends were 1 base for V and 12 bases for J; bases not matched to a gene: 13. The CDR3 is 16 residues long. Germline V CDR1 and CDR2: SGHNT, YENEEA. As DNA, the CDR3 is TGTGCCAGCAGCTTAGTAAGAGTTCCTAGCGGGAGAGTACAGTATTTT. Protein: CASSLVRVPSGRVQYF.

This rearrangement joins TRBV29-1 to TRBJ1-1, with TRBD1 identical over 9 bases. CDR1 and CDR2 from the germline V gene are SQVTM and ANQGSEA. The CDR3 runs to 15 residues. V lost 0 bases, J lost 5 bases, and 7 bases stayed unmatched. The chain's CDR3 is CSVEDRYRGRTEAFF. CDR3 DNA: TGCAGCGTTGAAGATCGGTACAGGGGGCGAACTGAAGCTTTCTTT.

V usage is TRBV9 and J usage is TRBJ1-6; D is ambiguous. The ends were cut back, 3 bases at V and 0 bases at J, with 19 bases in the middle. The germline gives CDR1 SGDLS, CDR2 YYNGEE. The CDR3 length is 19 residues. CDR3 protein: CASSARPVQVSSYNSPLHF. The CDR3 DNA is TGTGCCAGCAGCGCCCGTCCCGTTCAGGTTAGCTCCTATAATTCACCCCTCCACTTT.

The chain couples TRBV5-8 to TRBJ1-5, with 8 nucleotides matching TRBD1. J gave up 3 bases and V 0 bases, and 2 bases lay outside the gene matches. The CDR3 is 15 residues long. Germline lookup yields CDR1 SGHTS and CDR2 YDEGEE. Written as DNA, the CDR3 is TGTGCCAGCAGCTTGGGACAGGGGACCAATCAGCCCCAGCATTTT. Its protein is CASSLGQGTNQPQHF.

The chain is built from TRBV18 and TRBJ2-1; maybe TRBD2 (5 bases). The CDR3 is 15 residues long. CDR1 KGHSH and CDR2 LQKENI come from the germline V gene. Between the trimmed V and J ends, which lost 2 bases and 5 bases, there was a span of 13 bases. The CDR3 region has the DNA TGTGCCAGCTCACCAACCCTTTCCGGGGACAATGAGCAGTTCTTC. Encoded protein: CASSPTLSGDNEQFF. The full variable domain, rest sourced from reference TRBV18 and TRBJ2-1, is NAGVMQNPRHLVRRRGQEARLRCSPMKGHSHVYWYRQLPEEGLKFMVYLQKENIIDESGMPKERFSAEFPKEGPSILRIQQVVRGDSAAYFCASSPTLSGDNEQFFGPGTRLTVL.

V and J are TRBV6-1 and TRBJ1-1; weak D call: TRBD1 (5 bases). CDR3 size: 13 residues. Per the germline V gene, CDR1 is MNHNS and CDR2 is SASEGT. Trimming pared 7 bases from V and 6 bases from J, leaving 15 bases between. The CDR3 DNA is TGTGCCAGCACCCAAACAAGGGACTCTGAAGCTTTCTTT. Protein: CASTQTRDSEAFF.

The chain couples TRBV7-6 to TRBJ2-2; 16 bases are a match to TRBD2. The germline V gene has CDR1 SGHVS and CDR2 FNYEAQ. V lost 5 bases, J lost 2 bases, and 5 bases stayed unmatched. This CDR3 is 18 amino acids long. CDR3 sequence: CASSHGTSGRGNTGELFF. The CDR3 nucleotides read TGTGCCAGCAGCCACGGGACTAGCGGGAGGGGAAACACCGGGGAGCTGTTTTTT.

The chain recombines TRBV4-3 with TRBJ2-3, with 9 positions matching TRBD2. The germline gives CDR1 LGHNA, CDR2 YSLEER. This CDR3 region has 15 residues. V lost 5 bases to trimming and J lost 2 bases; unmatched junction nucleotides: 5. CDR3 nucleotides: TGCGCCAGCAGCTTTCGACTAGCGGACACAGATACGCAGTATTTT. Encoded protein: CASSFRLADTDTQYF.

The gene calls are TRBV10-3 and TRBJ1-1, with D possibly matching TRBD1 (5 bases). This CDR3 spans 15 amino acids. The ends were cut back, 0 bases at V and 5 bases at J, with 13 bases in the middle. Germline loops: CDR1 ENHRY, CDR2 SYGVKD. Here the CDR3 reads CAISESGEGGTEAFF. DNA of the CDR3: TGTGCCATCAGTGAGTCAGGGGAGGGCGGGACTGAAGCTTTCTTT.